The 25 T cell receptor beta chains below were found in one sample sequenced in a study of T cell repertoires in cytomegalovirus infection. TCRdb ran MiXCR on the reads and lists one entry per CDR3 protein. The data show roughly 90,000 distinct CDR3 sequences, 25% to 30% seen once. These TCRs' antigens remain unknown. The sequenced sample was CD8+ T cells from cultured PBMCs, obtained from culture after CMV antigen stimulation. These receptor sequences come from a human donor in good health (CMV status not recorded). Some clones in this sample may be carry-over from other donors' samples.

This clonotype was seen a few times. This chain links TRBV7-6 with TRBJ2-1, with 7 bases fitting TRBD1. V trimming: 3 bases; J trimming: 0 bases; junction bases outside the gene matches: 5. There are 16 residues in the CDR3. Germline V gives CDR1 SGHVS, CDR2 FNYEAQ. CDR3 coding DNA: TGTGCCAGCAGCTTCGGACAGGCAAACTCCTACAATGAGCAGTTCTTC. This sequence encodes CASSFGQANSYNEQFF.

CDR3 residues: CASSGGAGGQVNEQFF. The CDR3 coding sequence is TGTGCCAGCAGTGGAGGAGCGGGCGGGCAGGTGAATGAGCAGTTCTTC. This chain connects TRBV2 to TRBJ2-1; D may be TRBD2 (6 bases). Germline-derived CDR1 and CDR2 are SNHLY and FYNNEI. This CDR3 contains 16 residues. Trimming removed 4 bases from V and 7 bases from J, with 20 bases in between. The full variable domain, completed using reference TRBV2 and TRBJ2-1, is EPEVTQTPSHQVTQMGQEVILRCVPISNHLYFYWYRQILGQKVEFLVSFYNNEISEKSEIFDDQFSVERPDGSNFTLKIRSTKLEDSAMYFCASSGGAGGQVNEQFFGPGTRLTVL.

This rearrangement joins TRBV7-9 to TRBJ2-7; no definite D call. The germline V and J ends were trimmed by 2 bases and 12 bases, with 17 bases remaining between them. Germline V gene lookup returns CDR1 SEHNR and CDR2 FQNEAQ (reference sequence). The length of the CDR3 is 13 residues. This chain's CDR3 is CASSLTASDGPYF. Here the CDR3 DNA reads TGTGCCAGCAGCTTAACCGCCTCGGATGGGCCGTACTTC.

Here the CDR3 reads CASSDGQYSGNTIYF. CDR3 nucleotide sequence: TGTGCCAGCAGTGACGGACAGTACTCTGGAAACACCATATATTTT. The chain has TRBV12-3 or TRBV12-4 and TRBJ1-3, with TRBD1 as a possible D gene (6 bases). The CDR3 loop spans 15 amino acids. V lost 5 bases, J lost 0 bases, and 11 bases lay in between.

The sample holds a few counts of this clonotype. CDR3 amino acids: CSAVGGDNYGYTF. As DNA, the CDR3 is TGCAGCGCGGTTGGGGGAGATAACTATGGCTACACCTTC. The chain combines TRBV29-1 with TRBJ1-2, with D maybe TRBD1 (5 bases). Germline V CDR1 and CDR2: SQVTM, ANQGSEA. The CDR3 has 13 amino acids. Trimming took off 7 bases at V and 1 base at J, with 13 bases between the two ends.

This clonotype was recorded at least ten times. This chain joins TRBV7-2 and TRBJ1-2; a weak D match, TRBD1 (5 bases). The CDR3 has 14 amino acids. The germline V and J ends were trimmed by 1 base and 4 bases, with 10 bases remaining between them. Germline V gene sequence: CDR1 SGHTA, CDR2 FQGNSA. The DNA of the CDR3 is TGTGCCAGCAGCTTAGGGGGACGAACCTATGGCTACACCTTC. Translated, it gives CASSLGGRTYGYTF.

V usage is TRBV6-2 or TRBV6-3 and J usage is TRBJ2-7; D is unclear. Germline V gene sequence: CDR1 MNHEY, CDR2 SVGEGT. This CDR3 region has 13 residues. The V and J ends lost 5 bases and 3 bases respectively, with 11 bases between them. CDR3 sequence (DNA): TGTGCCAGCAGTCCACGGACCGGCTACGAGCAGTACTTC. Its protein is CASSPRTGYEQYF.

The J gene is TRBJ1-5, the V gene TRBV7-6, with a possible D match to TRBD1 (5 bases). Trimming took off 0 bases at V and 8 bases at J, with 11 bases between the two ends. CDR3 length equals 14 residues. Germline values: CDR1 SGHVS, CDR2 FNYEAQ. CDR3 coding DNA: TGTGCCAGCAGCTTAGCGCGGGGGGGGAAGCCCCAGCATTTT. This gives the protein CASSLARGGKPQHF.

This clonotype was picked up a small number of times. The chain uses TRBV6-5 and TRBJ1-5, with 9 nucleotides matching TRBD1. V lost 5 bases to trimming and J lost 6 bases; unmatched junction nucleotides: 5. In germline, CDR1 is MNHEY, CDR2 SVGAGI. The CDR3 extends over 14 amino acids. This chain's CDR3 is CASSPDRGAQPQHF. CDR3 nucleotides: TGTGCCAGCAGTCCCGACAGGGGGGCTCAGCCCCAGCATTTT.

V usage is TRBV14 and J usage is TRBJ2-7; 10 nucleotides agree with TRBD2. Germline V gene lookup returns CDR1 SGHDN and CDR2 FVKESK. Trimming cost V 0 bases and J 3 bases; bases outside gene matches: 2. The CDR3 extends over 15 amino acids. For the CDR3, the DNA is TGTGCCAGCAGCCAAGAACTAGCGGGGTTCTACGAGCAGTACTTC. This sequence encodes CASSQELAGFYEQYF.

This sequence joins TRBV27 and TRBJ2-1; D call uncertain. CDR1 MNHEY and CDR2 SMNVEV come from the germline V gene (reference sequence). There are 13 residues in the CDR3. The V end was cut by 5 bases, the J end by 5 bases, with 10 bases between. CDR3 nucleotide sequence: TGTGCCAGCAGTGGTCAGGCCGACAATGAGCAGTTCTTC. Its protein is CASSGQADNEQFF.

Ten or more counts support this clonotype. This sequence joins TRBV7-3 and TRBJ2-3, with D hard to call. The CDR3 covers 13 residues. V lost 5 bases to trimming and J lost 0 bases, with 6 bases between them. Germline lookup yields CDR1 SGHTA and CDR2 FQGTGA. CDR3 sequence reads: CASSPDSTDTQYF. CDR3 bases: TGTGCCAGCAGCCCCGATAGCACAGATACGCAGTATTTT.

The table lists this clonotype with many counts. V usage is TRBV7-2 and J usage is TRBJ2-7; D call uncertain. CDR1 SGHTA and CDR2 FQGNSA come from the germline V gene. Trimming removed 1 base from V and 0 bases from J, with 10 bases in between. This CDR3 region has 15 residues. The CDR3 is CASSLEVGPSYEQYF. As DNA, the CDR3 is TGTGCCAGCAGCTTAGAGGTGGGCCCCTCCTACGAGCAGTACTTC.

This chain joins TRBV7-9 and TRBJ2-7; 10 bases match TRBD1. The CDR3 extends over 15 amino acids. After removal of 3 bases from V and 2 bases from J, the junction contained 4 bases not matched to a gene. Germline-derived CDR1 and CDR2 are SEHNR and FQNEAQ (reference sequence). The CDR3: CASSLGTGATYEQYF. The CDR3 nucleotides are TGTGCCAGCAGCTTGGGGACAGGGGCTACCTACGAGCAGTACTTC. Supplemented by reference TRBV7-9 and TRBJ2-7, the full variable domain reads DTGVSQNPRHKITKRGQNVTFRCDPISEHNRLYWYRQTLGQGPEFLTYFQNEAQLEKSRLLSDRFSAERPKGSFSTLEIQRTEQGDSAMYLCASSLGTGATYEQYFGPGTRLTVT.

The V call is TRBV2, the J call TRBJ2-3, with D perhaps matching TRBD1 or TRBD2 (5 bases each). V was cut by 6 bases and J by 5 bases, with 18 bases left in between. The CDR3 totals 15 residues. Germline CDR1 SNHLY, CDR2 FYNNEI. The CDR3 nucleotides read TGTGCCAGCAGCGCCGGGGCAGGGCGCATAGATACGCAGTATTTT. Protein product: CASSAGAGRIDTQYF.

This clonotype was detected once. The rearrangement joins TRBV6-5 to TRBJ2-7; 8 positions match TRBD1. The CDR3 runs to 13 residues. The junction had 6 bases not matched to a gene; V was cut back by 6 bases and J by 5 bases. Germline assignment: CDR1 MNHEY and CDR2 SVGAGI. CDR3 amino acids: CASSSGQGNEQYF. CDR3 nucleotide sequence: TGTGCCAGCAGCTCCGGACAGGGAAACGAGCAGTACTTC.

This clonotype showed up many times. The V gene is TRBV7-9, the J gene TRBJ2-5; D not certain. Per the germline V gene, CDR1 is SEHNR and CDR2 is FQNEAQ (reference sequence). This CDR3 has 14 residues. The V and J ends lost 4 bases and 5 bases respectively, with 14 bases between them. The CDR3 region has the DNA TGTGCCAGCAGCTCAGCCGGTTTTGTGGAGACCCAGTACTTC. Its translation is CASSSAGFVETQYF.

This clonotype was counted ten times or more. This sequence joins TRBV7-8 and TRBJ2-7; D is unresolved. The ends were cut back, 5 bases at V and 7 bases at J, with 15 bases in the middle. From germline, CDR1 is SGHVS and CDR2 FQNEAQ. There are 13 residues in the CDR3. The chain's CDR3 is CASSASLVWEQYF. In DNA, the CDR3 is TGTGCCAGCAGCGCCTCCCTAGTCTGGGAGCAGTACTTC.

The chain carries TRBV6-1 and TRBJ2-7; 16 bases agree with TRBD2. The CDR3 has 17 residues. The germline V gene has CDR1 MNHNS and CDR2 SASEGT. After removal of 6 bases from V and 6 bases from J, the junction contained 11 bases not matched to a gene. CDR3 DNA sequence: TGTGCCAGCAGCTCCGGGACTAGCGGGGGGGAAATTGCCGAGCAGTACTTC. Translation gives CASSSGTSGGEIAEQYF.

V is TRBV20-1 and J is TRBJ1-1; possible D gene TRBD1, 6 bases. CDR1 and CDR2 (germline): DFQATT, SNEGSKA (reference sequence). The CDR3 has 15 amino acids. Trimming pared 4 bases from V and 1 base from J, leaving 16 bases between. This CDR3 is CSAIRGTTTNTEAFF. CDR3 nucleotide sequence: TGCAGTGCTATTCGGGGGACAACGACGAACACTGAAGCTTTCTTT.

This clonotype was counted ten times or more. The chain has TRBV7-7 and TRBJ2-1; 10 bases agree with TRBD1. Germline CDR1 reads SSHAT; CDR2 reads FNYEAQ (reference sequence). The CDR3 is 16 residues long. V lost 6 bases and J lost 9; bases outside the gene matches: 14. The CDR3 reads CASRAFPGQGSSEQFF. CDR3 DNA: TGTGCCAGCAGGGCCTTCCCGGGACAGGGGTCGAGTGAGCAGTTCTTC.

The CDR3 sequence is CASSVTGEKLFF. The DNA for the CDR3 is TGTGCCAGCAGTGTGACCGGGGAAAAACTGTTTTTT. The chain employs TRBV12-3 or TRBV12-4 and TRBJ1-4; the D is unclear. V was pared by 5 bases and J by 8 bases, with 9 bases between. This CDR3 contains 12 residues.

The gene calls are TRBV11-2 and TRBJ2-3; TRBD1 matches 10 bases. After removal of 4 bases from V and 4 bases from J, the junction contained 8 bases not matched to a gene. The CDR3 is 16 residues long. CDR1 and CDR2 from the germline V gene are SGHAT and FQNNGV. The CDR3 reads CASSWGSGQGPDTQYF. The CDR3 coding sequence is TGTGCCAGCAGCTGGGGGTCGGGACAGGGGCCAGATACGCAGTATTTT.

There are a few counts of this clonotype. The genes are TRBV5-6 and TRBJ2-3, with a possible D match to TRBD2 (5 bases). Trimming took off 3 bases at V and 0 bases at J, with 11 bases between the two ends. There are 15 residues in the CDR3. The V gene's germline CDR1 is SGHDT and CDR2 YYEEEE. The CDR3: CASSSATTSTDTQYF. Here the CDR3 DNA reads TGTGCCAGCAGCTCGGCGACTACTAGCACAGATACGCAGTATTTT.

This clonotype was recorded many times. The chain carries TRBV7-9 and TRBJ2-1; D ambiguous. There are 12 residues in the CDR3. V was clipped by 4 bases and J by 3 bases, with 4 bases between them. The V gene's germline CDR1 is SEHNR and CDR2 FQNEAQ (reference sequence). CDR3 in amino acids: CASSSNYNEQFF. The DNA of the CDR3 is TGTGCCAGCAGCTCGAACTACAATGAGCAGTTCTTC.